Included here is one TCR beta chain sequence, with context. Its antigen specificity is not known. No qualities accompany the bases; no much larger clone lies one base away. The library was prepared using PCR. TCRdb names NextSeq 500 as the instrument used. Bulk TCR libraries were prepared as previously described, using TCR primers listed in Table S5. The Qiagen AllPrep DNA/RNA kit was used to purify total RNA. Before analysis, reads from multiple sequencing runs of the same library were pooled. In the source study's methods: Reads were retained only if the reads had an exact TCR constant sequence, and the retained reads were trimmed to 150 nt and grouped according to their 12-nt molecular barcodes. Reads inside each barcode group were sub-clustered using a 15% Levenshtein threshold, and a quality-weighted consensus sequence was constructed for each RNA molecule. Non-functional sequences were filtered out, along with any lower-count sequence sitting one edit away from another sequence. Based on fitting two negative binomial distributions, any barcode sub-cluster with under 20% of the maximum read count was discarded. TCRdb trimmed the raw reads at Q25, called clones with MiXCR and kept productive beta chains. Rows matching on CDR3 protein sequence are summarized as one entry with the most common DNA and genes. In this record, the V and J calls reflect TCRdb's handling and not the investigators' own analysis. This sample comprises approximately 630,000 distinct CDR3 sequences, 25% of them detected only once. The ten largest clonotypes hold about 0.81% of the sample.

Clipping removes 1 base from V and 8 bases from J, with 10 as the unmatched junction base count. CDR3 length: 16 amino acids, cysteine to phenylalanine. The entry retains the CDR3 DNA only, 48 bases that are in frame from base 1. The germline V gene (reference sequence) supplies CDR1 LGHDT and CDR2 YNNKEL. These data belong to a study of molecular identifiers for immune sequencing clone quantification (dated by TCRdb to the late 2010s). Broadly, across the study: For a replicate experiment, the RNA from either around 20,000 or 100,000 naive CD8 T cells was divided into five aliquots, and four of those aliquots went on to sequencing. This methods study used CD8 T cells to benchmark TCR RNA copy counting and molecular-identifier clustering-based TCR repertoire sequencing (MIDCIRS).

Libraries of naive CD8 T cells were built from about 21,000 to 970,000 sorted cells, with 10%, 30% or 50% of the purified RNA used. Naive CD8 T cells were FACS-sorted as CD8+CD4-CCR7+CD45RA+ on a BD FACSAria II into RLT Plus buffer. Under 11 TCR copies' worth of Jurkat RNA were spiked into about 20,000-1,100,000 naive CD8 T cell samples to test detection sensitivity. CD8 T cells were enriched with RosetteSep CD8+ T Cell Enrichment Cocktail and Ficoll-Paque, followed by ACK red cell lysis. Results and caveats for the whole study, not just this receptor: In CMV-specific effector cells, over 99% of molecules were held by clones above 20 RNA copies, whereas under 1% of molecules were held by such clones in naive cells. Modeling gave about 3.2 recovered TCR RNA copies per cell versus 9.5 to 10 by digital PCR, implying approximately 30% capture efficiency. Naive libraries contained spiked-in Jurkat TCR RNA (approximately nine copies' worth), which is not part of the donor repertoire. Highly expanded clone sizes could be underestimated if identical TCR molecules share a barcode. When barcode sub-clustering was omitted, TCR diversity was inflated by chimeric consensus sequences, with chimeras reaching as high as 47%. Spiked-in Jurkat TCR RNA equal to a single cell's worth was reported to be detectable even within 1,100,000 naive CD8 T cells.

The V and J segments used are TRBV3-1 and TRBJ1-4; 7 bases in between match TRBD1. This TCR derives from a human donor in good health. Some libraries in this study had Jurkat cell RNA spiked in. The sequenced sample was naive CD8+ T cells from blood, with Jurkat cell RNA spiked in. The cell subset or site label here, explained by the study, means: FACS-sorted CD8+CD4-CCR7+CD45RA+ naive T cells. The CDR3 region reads CASSQVAAGGREKLFF. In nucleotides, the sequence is TGTGCCAGCAGCCAAGTTGCGGCAGGGGGTAGGGAAAAACTGTTTTTT.